A selection of T cell receptor beta chains follows, all from one sample in a study of blood T cell repertoires in COVID-19. The protocol was immunoSEQ multiplex PCR, while the TCRdb copy is restricted to in-frame clones and leaves out a portion. The profile covers roughly 30,000 clones, with 75% to 90% appearing a single time and more than 14% taken by the ten largest. Sequencing was carried out using peripheral blood. These receptor sequences come from a human donor with acute or convalescent COVID-19. The donor label of this sample is uncertain. The CDR3 runs from the conserved cysteine through the conserved F or W. The D gene is left open where the match is weak. Expanded clones get a size class; other rows say once, few or many, or leave the size out.

CDR3aa | CDR3nt | d_gene | j_gene | abundance | v_gene
CASSLGGTNEQFF | TGCGCCAGCAGCTTGGGAGGTACCAATGAGCAGTTCTTC | . | TRBJ2-1 | . | TRBV5-1
CAWKTGLNTEAFF | TGTGCCTGGAAAACAGGGTTGAACACTGAAGCTTTCTTT | . | TRBJ1-1 | medium-sized | TRBV30
CASSSTWRSGYGYTF | TGTGCCAGCAGCTCGACCTGGAGGTCTGGGTATGGCTACACCTTC | . | TRBJ1-2 | . | TRBV7-9
CASSLEALTMKSLQETQYF | TGCGCCAGCAGCTTGGAAGCCCTTACCATGAAAAGCCTCCAAGAGACCCAGTACTTC | . | TRBJ2-5 | . | TRBV5-1
CASSTSVYAGYTF | TGTGCCAGTAGTACCTCCGTGTATGCGGGCTACACCTTC | . | TRBJ1-2 | . | TRBV19
CASIGTGLGTEAFF | TGTGCCAGCATAGGGACAGGGCTTGGAACTGAAGCTTTCTTT | TRBD1 | TRBJ1-1 | . | TRBV2
CASSRDTSGANVLTF | TGTGCCAGCTCCCGGGACACCTCTGGGGCCAACGTCCTGACTTTC | . | TRBJ2-6 | . | TRBV18
CASSSPGQASQQFF | TGTGCCAGCAGTTCCCCGGGACAGGCTTCTCAGCAGTTCTTC | TRBD1 | TRBJ2-1 | . | TRBV27
CASSQGQTLLSGELFF | TGTGCCAGCAGCCAGGGACAGACCCTATTATCAGGGGAGCTGTTTTTT | TRBD1 | TRBJ2-2 | . | TRBV3-1/TRBV3-2
CASTKVDRDYGYTF | TGTGCCAGTACCAAAGTGGACAGGGACTATGGCTACACCTTC | TRBD1 | TRBJ1-2 | . | TRBV19
CASSEQVSNQPQHF | TGTGCCAGCAGTGAACAGGTTAGCAATCAGCCCCAGCATTTT | . | TRBJ1-5 | . | TRBV6-1
CASIPRLNTEAFF | TGTGCCAGTATCCCCAGGCTGAACACTGAAGCTTTCTTT | . | TRBJ1-1 | once | TRBV19
CASRPGQGGETQYF | TGTGCCAGCAGGCCTGGGCAGGGTGGGGAGACCCAGTACTTC | . | TRBJ2-5 | . | TRBV2
CASSGSGLSLHEQFF | TGTGCCAGCAGCGGGAGTGGACTCTCCCTCCATGAGCAGTTCTTC | . | TRBJ2-1 | once | TRBV21-1
CASSEGRGGNQPQHF | TGTGCCAGCAGCGAAGGAAGGGGCGGCAATCAGCCCCAGCATTTT | . | TRBJ1-5 | . | TRBV4-2
CSVGNQGHGLMNTEAFF | TGCAGCGTTGGAAATCAGGGCCATGGACTAATGAACACTGAAGCTTTCTTT | . | TRBJ1-1 | . | TRBV29-1
CASSQDGRLGNTEAFF | TGCGCCAGCAGCCAAGATGGGCGCTTGGGGAACACTGAAGCTTTCTTT | . | TRBJ1-1 | . | TRBV4-3
CSVDLTETGNTIYF | TGCAGCGTTGATTTAACAGAAACTGGAAACACCATATATTTT | . | TRBJ1-3 | . | TRBV29-1
CASSFPRRTGTYEQYF | TGTGCCAGCAGCTTCCCCCGGAGGACAGGTACCTACGAGCAGTACTTC | TRBD1 | TRBJ2-7 | . | TRBV7-9
CASSSGTGALYSNQPQHF | TGTGCCAGCAGCTCCGGGACAGGAGCACTATATAGCAATCAGCCCCAGCATTTT | TRBD1 | TRBJ1-5 | few | TRBV5-6
CASSSQGGDREHYGYTF | TGTGCCAGCAGCTCCCAGGGTGGGGACAGGGAGCACTATGGCTACACCTTC | TRBD1 | TRBJ1-2 | . | TRBV11-3
CAAGGLAGATDTQYF | TGTGCCGCGGGAGGACTAGCGGGGGCGACAGATACGCAGTATTTT | TRBD2 | TRBJ2-3 | . | TRBV7-9
CASSPLVHGELFF | TGTGCCAGCAGCCCCTTAGTGCACGGGGAGCTGTTTTTT | . | TRBJ2-2 | . | TRBV7-2
CASGIRTVNTEAFF | TGTGCCAGCGGCATCCGAACAGTGAACACTGAAGCTTTCTTT | . | TRBJ1-1 | few | TRBV28
CAISRDSNTEAFF | TGTGCCATCAGTAGGGACAGTAACACTGAAGCTTTCTTT | TRBD1 | TRBJ1-1 | . | TRBV10-3
CASSGGQRGTEAFF | TGTGCCAGCAGTGGGGGACAAAGGGGGACTGAAGCTTTCTTT | . | TRBJ1-1 | . | TRBV6-1
CAISRGINYEQYF | TGTGCCATCAGTCGAGGGATAAACTACGAGCAGTACTTC | . | TRBJ2-7 | . | TRBV10-3
CASSFRGQGDSGELFF | TGTGCCAGCAGCTTTAGGGGACAGGGGGATTCCGGGGAGCTGTTTTTT | TRBD1 | TRBJ2-2 | . | TRBV5-6
CASSLGRTGGNTIYF | TGTGCCAGCAGCTTGGGGAGGACAGGGGGAAACACCATATATTTT | TRBD1 | TRBJ1-3 | . | TRBV5-4
CASSGGQGTTDTQYF | TGTGCCAGCAGTGGAGGACAGGGGACCACAGATACGCAGTATTTT | TRBD1 | TRBJ2-3 | . | TRBV2
CASSVGQGNTEAFF | TGTGCCAGCAGCGTAGGGCAGGGGAACACTGAAGCTTTCTTT | . | TRBJ1-1 | . | TRBV9
CASGRVSNSPLHF | TGTGCCAGCGGGCGGGTTTCCAATTCACCCCTCCACTTT | . | TRBJ1-6 | . | TRBV6-4
CASSYASGGSDEQFF | TGTGCCAGCAGTTACGCTAGCGGGGGGTCGGATGAGCAGTTCTTC | TRBD2 | TRBJ2-1 | once | TRBV6-5
CASSDSGGNEETQYF | TGCGCCAGCAGCGATAGCGGGGGGAACGAAGAGACCCAGTACTTC | TRBD2 | TRBJ2-5 | . | TRBV5-1
CATNRGSEETQYF | TGCGCCACAAACAGGGGGAGCGAAGAGACCCAGTACTTC | TRBD1 | TRBJ2-5 | . | TRBV5-1
CASSIVRRGYGYTF | TGTGCCAGCAGTATCGTAAGAAGGGGTTATGGCTACACCTTC | . | TRBJ1-2 | . | TRBV28
CASSSTGRNTIYF | TGTGCCAGCAGTTCCACCGGTAGAAACACCATATATTTT | . | TRBJ1-3 | . | TRBV6-5
CASSLDRGNEKLFF | TGTGCCAGCAGCCTTGACAGGGGCAACGAAAAACTGTTTTTT | TRBD1 | TRBJ1-4 | . | TRBV7-9
CAWSLPRLLNYGYTF | TGTGCCTGGAGTCTTCCGCGCTTACTAAACTATGGCTACACCTTC | . | TRBJ1-2 | . | TRBV30
CASSQQRGGPKRGNYGYTF | TGTGCCAGCAGTCAACAACGAGGGGGCCCGAAGAGGGGCAACTATGGCTACACCTTC | TRBD1 | TRBJ1-2 | . | TRBV27
CASGPGVTQPQHF | TGTGCCAGCGGCCCAGGGGTGACCCAGCCCCAGCATTTT | . | TRBJ1-5 | . | TRBV12-3/TRBV12-4
CASSIDRGTSGDTDTQYF | TGTGCCAGTAGTATAGATCGGGGGACTAGCGGGGACACAGATACGCAGTATTTT | TRBD2 | TRBJ2-3 | once | TRBV19
CASSQIQPTGPRTEAFF | TGTGCCAGCAGCCAAATTCAACCTACAGGGCCCCGCACTGAAGCTTTCTTT | . | TRBJ1-1 | . | TRBV11-2
CASTEQGGPGNEQFF | TGTGCCAGCACCGAACAAGGGGGCCCTGGCAATGAGCAGTTCTTC | TRBD1 | TRBJ2-1 | . | TRBV2
CASSLSQPYGYTF | TGCGCCAGCAGCTTGTCACAGCCCTATGGCTACACCTTC | . | TRBJ1-2 | . | TRBV5-1
CASSFGASGSFIVYGELFF | TGTGCCAGCAGTTTCGGGGCTAGCGGGAGTTTTATAGTATACGGGGAGCTGTTTTTT | TRBD2 | TRBJ2-2 | . | TRBV27
CASSPVLLAAREQFF | TGTGCCAGCTCACCTGTGCTCCTAGCGGCTAGAGAGCAGTTCTTC | TRBD2 | TRBJ2-1 | . | TRBV18
CASSLVGRGNSPLHF | TGTGCCAGCAGCTTAGTGGGCAGGGGGAATTCACCCCTCCACTTT | TRBD1 | TRBJ1-6 | . | TRBV11-2
CASSLSSRKRGSYNEQFF | TGTGCCAGCAGCTTATCATCCCGCAAGCGGGGCTCCTACAATGAGCAGTTCTTC | TRBD2 | TRBJ2-1 | . | TRBV11-2
CASSRGTARTEAFF | TGTGCCAGCTCCCGCGGGACGGCCAGAACTGAAGCTTTCTTT | . | TRBJ1-1 | . | TRBV18
CASSFGSSGGNEQFF | TGTGCCAGCAGCTTTGGGTCTAGCGGGGGTAATGAGCAGTTCTTC | TRBD2 | TRBJ2-1 | . | TRBV5-4
CASSLGLAGVYADTQYF | TGTGCCAGCAGCCTGGGACTAGCGGGAGTATACGCAGATACGCAGTATTTT | TRBD2 | TRBJ2-3 | . | TRBV13
CASSQGTDRAQDYGYTF | TGCGCCAGCAGCCAGGGTACCGACAGGGCCCAAGACTATGGCTACACCTTC | TRBD1 | TRBJ1-2 | once | TRBV4-1
CASKEGPISYNEQFF | TGTGCCAGCAAAGAGGGTCCTATCTCCTACAATGAGCAGTTCTTC | . | TRBJ2-1 | . | TRBV27
CASSQAANLKNTEAFF | TGTGCCAGCAGCCAAGCCGCCAATCTAAAGAACACTGAAGCTTTCTTT | . | TRBJ1-1 | . | TRBV4-2
CAWSGQGISEAFF | TGTGCCTGGAGTGGCCAGGGAATATCTGAAGCTTTCTTT | . | TRBJ1-1 | . | TRBV30